The T cell receptor beta chain under discussion was sequenced for a study of control samples from healthy donors and cancer patients. Germline lookup yields CDR1 ENHRY and CDR2 SYGVKD. Trimming stripped 10 bases from V and 4 bases from J, with 14 bases between. CDR3 size: 12 residues. Using immunoSEQ multiplex PCR, the repertoire was profiled, and TCRdb retains in-frame clones only, with some absent. In the table there are approximately 40,000 clones, 60% to 80% of which are singletons. This clonotype originated in a male donor with melanoma. The sample consisted of formalin-fixed, paraffin-embedded tissue. This sequence joins TRBV10-3 and TRBJ2-7; no reliable D call. The CDR3 region is CATGPGAYEQYF. CDR3 nucleotide sequence: TGTGCCACCGGGCCCGGCGCGTACGAGCAGTACTTC.